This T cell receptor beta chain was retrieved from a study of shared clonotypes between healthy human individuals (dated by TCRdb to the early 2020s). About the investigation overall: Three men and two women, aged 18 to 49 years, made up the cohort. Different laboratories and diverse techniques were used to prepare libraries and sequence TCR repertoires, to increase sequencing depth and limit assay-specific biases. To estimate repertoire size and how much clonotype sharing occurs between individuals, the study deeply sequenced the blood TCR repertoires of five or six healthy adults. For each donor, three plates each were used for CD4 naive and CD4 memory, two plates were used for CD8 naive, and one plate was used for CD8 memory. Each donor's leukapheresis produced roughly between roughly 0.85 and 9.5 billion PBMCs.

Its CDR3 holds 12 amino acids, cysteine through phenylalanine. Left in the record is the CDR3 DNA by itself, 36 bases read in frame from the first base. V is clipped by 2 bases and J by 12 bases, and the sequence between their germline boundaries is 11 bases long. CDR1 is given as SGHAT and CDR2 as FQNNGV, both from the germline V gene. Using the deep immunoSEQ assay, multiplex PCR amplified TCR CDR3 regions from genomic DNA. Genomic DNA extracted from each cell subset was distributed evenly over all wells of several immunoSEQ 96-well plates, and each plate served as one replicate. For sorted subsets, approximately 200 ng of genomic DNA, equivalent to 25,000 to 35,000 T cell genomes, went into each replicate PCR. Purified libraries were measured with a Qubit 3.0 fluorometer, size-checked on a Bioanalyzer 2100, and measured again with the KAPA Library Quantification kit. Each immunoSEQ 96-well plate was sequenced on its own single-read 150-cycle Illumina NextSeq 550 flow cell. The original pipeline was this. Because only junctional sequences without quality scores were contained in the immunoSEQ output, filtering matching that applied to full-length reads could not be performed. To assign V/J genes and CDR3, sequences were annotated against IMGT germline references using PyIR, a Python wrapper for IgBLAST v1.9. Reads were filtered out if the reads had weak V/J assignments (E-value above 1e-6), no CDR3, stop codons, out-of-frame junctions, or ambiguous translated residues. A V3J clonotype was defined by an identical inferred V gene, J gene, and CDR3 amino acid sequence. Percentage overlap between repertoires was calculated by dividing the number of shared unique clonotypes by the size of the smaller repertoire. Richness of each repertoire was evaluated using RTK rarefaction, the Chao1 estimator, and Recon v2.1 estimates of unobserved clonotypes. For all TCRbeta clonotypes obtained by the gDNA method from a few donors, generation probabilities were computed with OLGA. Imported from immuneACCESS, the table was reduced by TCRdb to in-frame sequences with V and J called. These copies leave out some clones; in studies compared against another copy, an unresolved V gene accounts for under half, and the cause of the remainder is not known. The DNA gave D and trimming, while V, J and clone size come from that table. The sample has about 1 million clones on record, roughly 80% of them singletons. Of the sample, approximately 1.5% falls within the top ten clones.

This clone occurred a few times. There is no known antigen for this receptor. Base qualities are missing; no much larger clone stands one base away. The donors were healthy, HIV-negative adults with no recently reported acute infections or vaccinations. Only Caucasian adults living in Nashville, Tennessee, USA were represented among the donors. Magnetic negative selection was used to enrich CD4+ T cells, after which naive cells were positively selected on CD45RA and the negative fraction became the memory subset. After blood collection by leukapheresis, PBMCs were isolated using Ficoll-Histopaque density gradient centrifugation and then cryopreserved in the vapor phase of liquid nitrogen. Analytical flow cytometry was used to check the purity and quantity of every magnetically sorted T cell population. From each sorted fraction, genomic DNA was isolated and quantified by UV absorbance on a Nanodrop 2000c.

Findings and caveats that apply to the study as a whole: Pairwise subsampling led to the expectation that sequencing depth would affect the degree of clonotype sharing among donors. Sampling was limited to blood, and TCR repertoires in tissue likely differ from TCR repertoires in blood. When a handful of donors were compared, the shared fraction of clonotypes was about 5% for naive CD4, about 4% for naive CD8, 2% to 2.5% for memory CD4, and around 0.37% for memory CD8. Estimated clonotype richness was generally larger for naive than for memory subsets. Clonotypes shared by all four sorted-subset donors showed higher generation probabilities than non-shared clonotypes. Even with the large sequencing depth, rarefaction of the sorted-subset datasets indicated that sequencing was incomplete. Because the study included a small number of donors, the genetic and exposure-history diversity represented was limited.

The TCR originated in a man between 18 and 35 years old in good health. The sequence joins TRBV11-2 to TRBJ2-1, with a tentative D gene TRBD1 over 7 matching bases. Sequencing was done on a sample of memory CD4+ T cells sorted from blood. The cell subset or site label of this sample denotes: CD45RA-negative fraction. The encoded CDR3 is CASSLLQGGQFF. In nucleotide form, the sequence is TGTGCCAGCAGCTTACTCCAGGGGGGGCAGTTCTTC.